The 6 T cell receptor beta chains below were found in one sample sequenced in a study of beta chain features in type 1 diabetes (dated by TCRdb to between 2018 and 2020). These TCRs' antigens remain unknown. The library was obtained by the immunoSEQ multiplex PCR assay. The entire amount of isolated RNA was reverse transcribed using the High Capacity cDNA Reverse Transcription Kit, so the sequenced TCRB transcripts were expressed ones. Held by TCRdb, this immuneACCESS table contains in-frame sequences only and omits some clones. Under half of the omission traces to an unresolved V gene where checked; the cause of the rest is unknown. This sample comprises about 160,000 clones, 7% to 9.5% of them detected only once. The top ten hold roughly 0.7% of the sample. The investigation overall reported the following: Type 1 diabetes patients showed a moderate but significant shortening of TCRB CDR3 length in all four CD4+ subsets.

The sample taken for sequencing was central memory CD4+ T cells from blood. The receptor set was obtained from a woman in her twenties or thirties with type 1 diabetes.

The chain carries TRBV18 and TRBJ1-5, with unresolved D. Trimming cost V 5 bases and J 3 bases, with 8 bases left between them. The CDR3 consists of 13 residues. CDR1 and CDR2 from the germline V gene are KGHSH and LQKENI. CDR3 protein: CASSTQYNQPQHF. For the CDR3, the DNA is TGTGCCAGCTCAACCCAGTACAATCAGCCCCAGCATTTT.

This clone was seen a few times. The J gene is TRBJ2-1, the V gene TRBV5-1; the match to TRBD2 covers 9 bases. Germline CDR1 and CDR2: SGHRS and YFSETQ. V was pared by 5 bases and J by 6 bases, with 9 bases of the junction left unmatched. The CDR3 length is 15 residues. CDR3 loop: CASRRGTSLPNEQFF. In nucleotides, the CDR3 is TGCGCCAGCAGACGCGGGACTAGCCTCCCCAATGAGCAGTTCTTC. The full variable domain, in which reference TRBV5-1 and TRBJ2-1 provide the parts outside the CDR3, is KAGVTQTPRYLIKTRGQQVTLSCSPISGHRSVSWYQQTPGQGLQFLFEYFSETQRNKGNFPGRFSGRQFSNSRSEMNVSTLELGDSALYLCASRRGTSLPNEQFFGPGTRLTVL.

The sample holds many counts of this clone. The chain joins TRBV28 to TRBJ1-1, with TRBD1 as a possible D gene (5 bases). The CDR3 is 15 amino acids. The V gene lost 6 bases and the J gene lost 2 bases, with 16 bases spanning the gap. Germline CDR1 MDHEN, CDR2 SYDVKM. The CDR3 DNA reads TGTGCCAGCAGAGACCCAAGGGGAGGAAACACTGAAGCTTTCTTT. Protein sequence: CASRDPRGGNTEAFF.

This clone came up many times. The rearrangement uses TRBV7-3 and TRBJ1-1; 7 bases fit TRBD1. CDR1 and CDR2 (germline): SGHTA, FQGTGA. The CDR3 has 14 residues. With V trimmed by 2 bases and J by 4 bases, 4 bases remained unmatched. The DNA for the CDR3 is TGTGCCAGCAGCTTAGTCCAGGGGGGCACTGAAGCTTTCTTT. Its translation: CASSLVQGGTEAFF. Drawing the rest from reference TRBV7-3 and TRBJ1-1, the complete variable domain is GAGVSQTPSNKVTEKGKYVELRCDPISGHTALYWYRQSLGQGPEFLIYFQGTGAADDSGLPNDRFFAVRPEGSVSTLKIQRTERGDSAVYLCASSLVQGGTEAFFGQGTRLTVV.

V and J are TRBV29-1 and TRBJ2-2; perhaps TRBD1 as D (6 bases). CDR3 length equals 14 residues. V lost 6 bases to trimming and J lost 7 bases, with 18 bases between them. Germline CDR1 and CDR2: SQVTM and ANQGSEA. CDR3 DNA: TGCAGCGTGCGACCTAATACAGGGCGCGGGGAGCTGTTTTTT. Its translation: CSVRPNTGRGELFF.

This clone was detected a few times. V and J are TRBV28 and TRBJ2-5, with no clear D. V gave up 4 bases and J gave up 2 bases, with 8 bases separating them. CDR1 is MDHEN, CDR2 SYDVKM, per germline. The CDR3 consists of 13 residues. The DNA for the CDR3 is TGTGCCAGCAGTTCCAGGATTCAAGAGACCCAGTACTTC. Encoded protein: CASSSRIQETQYF.